The 6 T cell receptor beta chains below all came from one sample that was sequenced in a study of identical twins. TCRdb ran MiXCR on the 5' RACE reads and lists one entry per CDR3 protein. The sample has roughly 480,000 distinct CDR3 sequences; around 24% are singletons. These same records also appear under a second study, on T cells expressing NK-cell markers.

The sequencing sample was made of CD4+ T cells sorted from blood. These receptors all come from a woman younger than 35 in good health.

This clonotype came up a few times. This rearrangement joins TRBV29-1 to TRBJ2-7, with D possibly being TRBD1 or TRBD2 (5 bases each). The CDR3 spans 14 residues. The V gene lost 6 bases and the J gene lost 2 bases, with 17 bases spanning the gap. Germline values: CDR1 SQVTM, CDR2 ANQGSEA. The CDR3: CSVASVGDAYEQYF. The CDR3, as DNA: TGCAGCGTCGCGTCGGTCGGGGACGCCTACGAGCAGTACTTC.

The chain is built from TRBV2 and TRBJ2-1, with 7 bases that match TRBD2. CDR3 size: 15 residues. The junction had 9 bases not matched to a gene; V was cut back by 8 bases and J by 2 bases. Per the germline V gene, CDR1 is SNHLY and CDR2 is FYNNEI. CDR3 sequence (DNA): TGTGCCAGCCAGTGGGGGGGGTTCACCTACAATGAGCAGTTCTTC. Translating gives CASQWGGFTYNEQFF.

The chain has TRBV3-1 and TRBJ2-1; the D gene is possibly TRBD2 (5 bases). V lost 4 bases to trimming and J lost 2 bases, with 15 bases between them. Germline CDR1 LGHDT, CDR2 YNNKEL (reference sequence). This CDR3 is built from 16 residues. The CDR3 here is CASSPLAPTTYNEQFF. CDR3 DNA: TGTGCCAGCAGCCCGTTAGCGCCTACCACCTACAATGAGCAGTTCTTC.

This clonotype was observed a handful of times. The J gene is TRBJ1-2, the V gene TRBV4-3; unclear D gene. Looked up from germline, CDR1 is LGHNA and CDR2 is YSLEER. V was shortened by 4 bases and J by 0 bases, with 15 bases between the two germline ends. The length of the CDR3 is 16 residues. This CDR3 reads CASSPKGRQPNYGYTF. The CDR3, as DNA: TGCGCCAGCAGCCCGAAAGGGCGTCAGCCTAACTATGGCTACACCTTC.

CDR3 bases: TGTGCCAGCAGCTTCGGGACAGGAATAAGAGATACGCAGTATTTT. This gives the protein CASSFGTGIRDTQYF. V and J are TRBV5-5 and TRBJ2-3; 8 nucleotides align to TRBD1. Germline CDR1 reads SGHKS; CDR2 reads YYEKEE (reference sequence). The CDR3 is 15 amino acids. Unmatched junction bases numbered 7, after V lost 2 bases and J lost 5 bases.

This chain links TRBV6-1 with TRBJ1-1, with a tentative D call TRBD1 (5 bases). The CDR3 is made up of 14 amino acids. Looked up from germline, CDR1 is MNHNS and CDR2 is SASEGT. Trimming left V 5 bases short and J 4 bases short, with 14 bases between. This CDR3 is CASSRTRGGTEAFF. The CDR3 nucleotides read TGTGCCAGCAGTCGTACCCGGGGGGGCACTGAAGCTTTCTTT.